Following are 25 T cell receptor beta chains from one sample sequenced in a study of OX40 agonist ivuxolimab in advanced cancers. Repertoires were generated with immunoSEQ multiplex PCR, while TCRdb's copy carries only in-frame clones and drops some. Of approximately 58,000 clones listed, 82% were seen once; the top ten hold more than 1.1%. This sample comprised CD4+ or CD8+ T cells sorted from blood, obtained in a trial of the OX40 agonist ivuxolimab. The receptors shown here come from an adult with an advanced solid tumor such as melanoma, head and neck, liver or kidney cancer.

The rearrangement links TRBV7-9 to TRBJ1-4; 7 bases match TRBD1. The V and J ends lost 1 base and 6 bases, in that order; junction bases with no gene match: 5. Germline values: CDR1 SEHNR, CDR2 FQNEAQ (reference sequence). The CDR3 runs 15 residues. The CDR3, as DNA: TGTGCCAGCAGCTTAGGGGTTGGGACAGATGAAAAACTGTTTTTT. Encoded protein: CASSLGVGTDEKLFF.

This chain uses TRBV15 with TRBJ1-5, with 8 bases that match TRBD1. This CDR3 is built from 14 residues. Per the germline V gene, CDR1 is LNHNV and CDR2 is YYDKDF (reference sequence). V dropped 3 bases and J dropped 10; count of bases not matched to a gene: 8. The CDR3 sequence is CATSSQGAKQPQHF. The CDR3 DNA is TGTGCCACCAGCAGTCAGGGGGCCAAGCAACCCCAGCATTTT.

This clone was observed once. J is TRBJ2-1 and V is TRBV27; D tentatively reads TRBD1 or TRBD2 (5 bases each). With 10 bases removed from V and 6 bases from J, the gap between germline ends came to 16 bases. This CDR3 is built from 13 residues. Germline CDR1 reads MNHEY; CDR2 reads SMNVEV (reference sequence). CDR3 sequence (DNA): TGTGCCACCAAGGGGCGGGCGCTCAATGAGCAGTTCTTC. Residues: CATKGRALNEQFF.

The rearrangement uses TRBV2 and TRBJ1-4, with no clear D. The CDR3 contains 14 residues. The germline CDR1 and CDR2 sequences are SNHLY and FYNNEI. With 8 bases removed from V and 8 bases from J, the gap between germline ends came to 18 bases. This CDR3 is CASAEGRAAEKLFF. CDR3 DNA sequence: TGTGCCAGCGCGGAAGGACGCGCGGCCGAAAAACTGTTTTTT.

The chain couples TRBV30 to TRBJ2-3; D is perhaps TRBD2 (5 bases). Germline values: CDR1 GTSNPN, CDR2 SVGIG (reference sequence). The CDR3 is 15 amino acids. V was shortened by 0 bases and J by 2 bases, with 12 bases between the two germline ends. CDR3 DNA sequence: TGTGCCTGGAGTGTTCGACGAGGGTACACAGATACGCAGTATTTT. It translates to CAWSVRRGYTDTQYF.

V is TRBV11-1 and J is TRBJ2-5; 10 bases are a match to TRBD2. Trimming cost V 6 bases and J 2 bases; bases outside gene matches: 6. CDR3 length equals 15 residues. The V gene's germline CDR1 is SGHAT and CDR2 FQDESV (reference sequence). The CDR3 DNA follows: TGTGCCAGCAGGACACTAGCGGGGACGCAAGAGACCCAGTACTTC. Its translation is CASRTLAGTQETQYF.

To note about this clone: A read error may produce the germline difference seen at one junction end. The V call is TRBV29-1, the J call TRBJ2-3; 9 bases map to TRBD2. Germline CDR1 and CDR2: SQVTM and ANQGSEA. This CDR3 has 15 amino acids. This chain's CDR3 is CSVKELAGGTDTQYF. The CDR3 nucleotides read TGCAGCGTTAAAGAACTAGCGGGTGGCACAGATACGCAGTATTTT.

The chain recombines TRBV6-5 with TRBJ2-3; 9 nucleotides align to TRBD1. The CDR3 extends over 14 amino acids. Trimming at V came to 6 bases and at J to 1 base, leaving 2 bases not matched to a gene. Germline V CDR1 and CDR2: MNHEY, SVGAGI. For the CDR3, the DNA is TGTGCCAGCAGAAGGGACAGGGGCACAGATACGCAGTATTTT. It specifies CASRRDRGTDTQYF.

This clone was found many times. This rearrangement joins TRBV2 to TRBJ1-1; possibly TRBD1 for D (5 bases). Per the germline V gene, CDR1 is SNHLY and CDR2 is FYNNEI. The CDR3 is 12 residues long. The V gene lost 6 bases and the J gene lost 6 bases, with 11 bases spanning the gap. CDR3 sequence: CASRWGGAEAFF. The CDR3 DNA follows: TGTGCCAGCAGATGGGGGGGGGCTGAAGCTTTCTTT.

This chain links TRBV5-1 with TRBJ2-1, with D perhaps matching TRBD1 (6 bases). Trimming shortened V by 6 bases and J by 0 bases, and 10 bases separated the two germline ends. CDR3 length equals 14 residues. From germline, CDR1 is SGHRS and CDR2 YFSETQ. CDR3 protein: CASTNRASYNEQFF. CDR3 in DNA: TGCGCCAGCACCAACAGGGCCTCCTACAATGAGCAGTTCTTC.

This chain links TRBV6-5 with TRBJ1-5; D remains ambiguous. CDR3 length equals 14 residues. Trimming took 8 bases from V and 3 from J, leaving 14 bases between them. The germline gives CDR1 MNHEY, CDR2 SVGAGI. This chain's CDR3 is CASGDSRYNQPQHF. The CDR3 DNA reads TGTGCCAGCGGAGACTCACGATACAATCAGCCCCAGCATTTT.

This chain joins TRBV7-9 and TRBJ1-1; TRBD1 aligns across 9 bases. This CDR3 has 14 amino acids. The germline V gene has CDR1 SEHNR and CDR2 FQNEAQ (reference sequence). The trim removed 5 bases at V and 10 bases at J, leaving 11 bases unmatched. The CDR3 loop is CASSTGQGREVAFF. The CDR3 DNA sequence: TGTGCCAGCAGCACAGGACAGGGGCGGGAGGTAGCTTTCTTT.

This clone appeared once. The chain uses TRBV11-2 and TRBJ2-7; weak D call: TRBD2 (6 bases). There are 16 residues in the CDR3. Trimming shortened V by 5 bases and J by 3 bases, and 20 bases separated the two germline ends. Per the germline V gene, CDR1 is SGHAT and CDR2 is FQNNGV. CDR3 loop: CASSHLTGARIYEQYF. The CDR3 DNA sequence: TGTGCCAGCAGCCACTTGACGGGAGCAAGGATCTACGAGCAGTACTTC.

The chain recombines TRBV30 with TRBJ1-3; maybe TRBD1 (5 bases). The CDR3 loop spans 12 amino acids. V was shortened by 3 bases and J by 6 bases, with 9 bases between the two germline ends. In germline, CDR1 is GTSNPN, CDR2 SVGIG (reference sequence). The CDR3, as DNA: TGTGCCTGGAGCCAGGGCGTAAACACCATATATTTT. Its translation is CAWSQGVNTIYF.

The J gene is TRBJ2-1, the V gene TRBV7-3; 8 nucleotides agree with TRBD2. CDR1 SGHTA and CDR2 FQGTGA come from the germline V gene. V trimming: 6 bases; J trimming: 5 bases; junction bases outside the gene matches: 6. The CDR3 is made up of 14 amino acids. The CDR3 region has the DNA TGTGCCAGCAGTCGGGAGGGCGGGCACAATGAGCAGTTCTTC. Translation gives CASSREGGHNEQFF.

The chain combines TRBV11-3 with TRBJ2-1; tentatively, D is TRBD1 or TRBD2 (5 bases each). Deletions cut 3 bases from V and 7 bases from J, with 10 bases between. CDR1 and CDR2 (germline): SGHNT, YENEEA. The CDR3 covers 13 residues. The CDR3 spells CASSLGTQNEQFF. CDR3 coding DNA: TGTGCCAGCAGCTTGGGGACCCAGAATGAGCAGTTCTTC.

The CDR3: CSVEGGTPGQGPQPTVEQYF. The CDR3 DNA reads TGCAGCGTTGAAGGCGGTACCCCCGGACAGGGCCCTCAGCCTACGGTAGAGCAGTACTTC. This chain connects TRBV29-1 to TRBJ2-7; 8 nucleotides agree with TRBD1. V lost 1 base to trimming and J lost 7 bases; unmatched junction nucleotides: 27. This CDR3 contains 20 residues. Germline values: CDR1 SQVTM, CDR2 ANQGSEA.

The V and J genes are TRBV19 and TRBJ1-5, with TRBD1 identical over 7 bases. The CDR3 contains 15 residues. The J segment lost 5 bases and the V segment lost 3 bases, leaving 7 bases of the junction unmatched. Germline V gives CDR1 LNHDA, CDR2 SQIVND (reference sequence). Here the CDR3 DNA reads TGTGCCAGTAGTATTAAGCTGACAGGGCATCAGCCCCAGCATTTT. It is translated as CASSIKLTGHQPQHF.

The chain employs TRBV10-3 and TRBJ2-3; the match to TRBD2 covers 7 bases. Germline trimming cut 8 bases from V and 0 bases from J; bases unmatched to any gene: 8. Germline CDR1 ENHRY, CDR2 SYGVKD. This CDR3 has 15 amino acids. CDR3 bases: TGTGCCATCCGGGCTCGGGGGGAGAGCACAGATACGCAGTATTTT. Its protein product is CAIRARGESTDTQYF.

This CDR3 is CASSPNVGNGYTF. The CDR3 coding sequence is TGTGCCAGCAGCCCCAACGTGGGTAATGGCTACACCTTC. The J gene is TRBJ1-2, the V gene TRBV7-9; no clear D. Germline-derived CDR1 and CDR2 are SEHNR and FQNEAQ (reference sequence). V dropped 5 bases and J dropped 6 bases, with 13 bases sitting between them. The CDR3 spans 13 residues.

This chain links TRBV4-2 with TRBJ2-7, with 7 bases fitting TRBD2. Germline assignment: CDR1 LGHNA and CDR2 YNFKEQ. CDR3 length: 15 residues. The junction had 4 bases not matched to a gene; V was cut back by 1 base and J by 1 base. As DNA, the CDR3 is TGTGCCAGCAGCCAAGGACTAGCCCTATCCTACGAGCAGTACTTC. Its protein product is CASSQGLALSYEQYF.

The J gene is TRBJ1-2, the V gene TRBV11-2; 7 nucleotides align to TRBD1. V dropped 5 bases and J dropped 1; count of bases not matched to a gene: 10. The CDR3 consists of 16 residues. In germline, CDR1 is SGHAT, CDR2 FQNNGV. The CDR3 protein is CASSLTLGTVNYGYTF. The CDR3 coding sequence is TGTGCCAGCAGCCTGACCCTCGGGACAGTTAACTATGGCTACACCTTC.

The genes are TRBV5-1 and TRBJ2-5; the match to TRBD2 covers 12 bases. Germline CDR1 and CDR2: SGHRS and YFSETQ. The CDR3 length is 18 residues. Trimming at V came to 5 bases and at J to 0 bases, leaving 11 bases not matched to a gene. The DNA for the CDR3 is TGCGCCAGCAGATTACCCCTAGCGGGAGGGAATTACCAAGAGACCCAGTACTTC. It codes for CASRLPLAGGNYQETQYF.

This chain joins TRBV30 and TRBJ1-5; D is perhaps TRBD1 (5 bases). Germline V gene lookup returns CDR1 GTSNPN and CDR2 SVGIG (reference sequence). There are 13 residues in the CDR3. Trimming removed 4 bases at V and 7 bases at J, with 14 bases between. The CDR3 region is CAWTAGTQQPQHF. CDR3 bases: TGTGCCTGGACCGCAGGGACGCAACAGCCCCAGCATTTT.

The V call is TRBV19, the J call TRBJ1-5; D is unclear. Trimming shortened V by 3 bases and J by 8 bases, and 11 bases separated the two germline ends. The CDR3 length is 13 residues. From germline, CDR1 is LNHDA and CDR2 SQIVND (reference sequence). The DNA for the CDR3 is TGTGCCAGTAGTATGGTTATGGATAAGCCCCAGCATTTT. Residues: CASSMVMDKPQHF.